The sequence of this TCR beta chain was determined in a study of Ad26.COV2.S vaccination and SARS-CoV-2 variants. Generated by immunoSEQ multiplex PCR, the TCRdb table keeps only in-frame clones and is missing some. The data contain 350,000 to 600,000 clones, roughly 87% of them singletons. There are 13 residues in the CDR3. Germline V gene lookup returns CDR1 MNHEY and CDR2 SVGAGI. V was shortened by 7 bases and J by 2 bases, with 10 bases between the two germline ends. Treatment specified: about 20 received Ad26.COV2.S at low or high dose, single or two shots; several received placebo; per-sample allocation not given. Collection of samples fell on day 63 after the first vaccine or placebo injection.

The sequencing here drew on peripheral blood, taken in a trial of Ad26.COV2.S vaccine versus placebo. The rearrangement links TRBV6-5 to TRBJ2-3; D remains ambiguous. The clonotype originates from a person aged 18-60 years who received the Ad26.COV2.S COVID-19 vaccine or a placebo. CDR3 in DNA: TGTGCCAGCAAGCAGATCATCACAGATACGCAGTATTTT. Its protein is CASKQIITDTQYF.